This passage covers 27 T cell receptor beta chains from one sample sequenced in a study of CD8 T cells in ankylosing spondylitis (dated by TCRdb to the late 2010s). On the study overall, not on this receptor specifically: Blood from ankylosing spondylitis patients appeared to be characterized by a TCR beta motif composed of about eight highly homologous amino acid variants.

The library was built by means of 5' RACE. TCRdb shows the sequencer as Illumina HiSeq 2500. TCRdb trimmed the raw reads at Q25, called clones with MiXCR and kept productive beta chains. CDR3 protein duplicates are merged, each entry listing the most common genes and DNA. The sample yields a few hundred thousand distinct CDR3 sequences; 6.5% to 10% were counted once. The leading ten clones occupy roughly 15% of the sample. Their recognized antigens are unknown. Sequencing input: blood, either unsorted or a sorted T cell fraction (not recorded which). All receptors come from a male donor with ankylosing spondylitis.

This rearrangement joins TRBV9 to TRBJ2-7; D perhaps matches TRBD2 (6 bases). CDR3 length: 14 residues. Germline-derived CDR1 and CDR2 are SGDLS and YYNGEE. V was cut by 0 bases and J by 5 bases, with 12 bases left in between. CDR3 in DNA: TGTGCCAGCAGCGTAGACGGGGGTATGGACGAGCAGTACTTC. Its translation is CASSVDGGMDEQYF.

This chain joins TRBV25-1 and TRBJ2-1; D remains ambiguous. CDR3 length: 13 residues. Germline V gene sequence: CDR1 MGHDK, CDR2 SYGVNS. Trimming cost V 0 bases and J 8 bases, with 8 bases left between them. The CDR3 DNA reads TGTGCCAGCAGTGAATATGGCCACCATGAGCAGTTCTTC. It specifies CASSEYGHHEQFF. Complete variable domain (other parts from reference TRBV25-1 and TRBJ2-1): EADIYQTPRYLVIGTGKKITLECSQTMGHDKMYWYQQDPGMELHLIHYSYGVNSTEKGDLSSESTVSRIRTEHFPLTLESARPSHTSQYLCASSEYGHHEQFFGPGTRLTVL.

At least ten counts were recorded for this clonotype. The gene calls are TRBV4-1 and TRBJ2-2; 7 nucleotides match TRBD2. Trimming took 6 bases from V and 6 from J; bases not matched to a gene: 4. The CDR3 has 13 residues. Germline V gene data show CDR1 as MGHRA and CDR2 as YSYEKL. The CDR3 DNA follows: TGCGCCAGCAGATTCGGACTAGCCGGGGAGCTGTTTTTT. Translating it yields CASRFGLAGELFF.

The chain couples TRBV7-2 to TRBJ2-1; 12 bases map to TRBD2. Germline V CDR1 and CDR2: SGHTA, FQGNSA. The J segment lost 10 bases and the V segment lost 3 bases, leaving 7 bases of the junction unmatched. This CDR3 is 15 amino acids long. The CDR3 loop is CASSFRLAGVEEQFF. The CDR3 nucleotides read TGTGCCAGCAGCTTTCGACTAGCGGGAGTGGAAGAGCAGTTCTTC.

This clonotype was seen more than once but under ten times. This chain joins TRBV5-1 and TRBJ1-3, with 7 bases lining up with TRBD1. The CDR3 has 17 residues. The J segment lost 1 base and the V segment lost 1 base, leaving 8 bases of the junction unmatched. Germline V gene data show CDR1 as SGHRS and CDR2 as YFSETQ. The CDR3 DNA reads TGCGCCAGCAGCTTGTCCCCCCGGGGACAGTCTGGAAACACCATATATTTT. Protein: CASSLSPRGQSGNTIYF.

This clonotype was recorded many times. The genes are TRBV3-1 and TRBJ1-4, with 8 bases matching TRBD1. The CDR3 sequence is 14 residues long. V shed 6 bases and J 8 bases; nucleotides not matched to a gene: 8. Germline assignment: CDR1 LGHDT and CDR2 YNNKEL (reference sequence). The CDR3 is CASSLRGLREKLFF. Written as DNA, the CDR3 is TGTGCCAGCAGTCTCAGGGGGCTACGGGAAAAACTGTTTTTT.

This clonotype was recorded at least ten times. The V call is TRBV12-3 or TRBV12-4, the J call TRBJ2-5; 9 bases are shared with TRBD2. CDR3 length equals 17 residues. V gave up 5 bases and J gave up 4 bases; unmatched junction bases: 14. CDR3 nucleotide sequence: TGTGCCAGCAGTCCCACTAGCGGGCGGGGACTAGGAGAGACCCAGTACTTC. This sequence encodes CASSPTSGRGLGETQYF.

This clonotype was seen more than once but under ten times. The chain has TRBV20-1 and TRBJ1-5, with 11 bases that match TRBD1. Germline values: CDR1 DFQATT, CDR2 SNEGSKA (reference sequence). The CDR3 has 18 residues. Germline trimming cut 4 bases from V and 2 bases from J; bases unmatched to any gene: 13. The CDR3 bases are TGCAGTGCTACTTTGCCGGGACAGGGGGATTTTGGCAATCAGCCCCAGCATTTT. It codes for CSATLPGQGDFGNQPQHF.

This clonotype was picked up a small number of times. The gene calls are TRBV9 and TRBJ2-1; the match to TRBD2 covers 7 bases. V lost 1 base and J lost 4; bases outside the gene matches: 5. Germline-derived CDR1 and CDR2 are SGDLS and YYNGEE. The CDR3 is 15 amino acids. As DNA, the CDR3 is TGTGCCAGCAGCGTAAGCGGGATAGGTTACAATGAGCAGTTCTTC. Its protein product is CASSVSGIGYNEQFF.

The chain has TRBV5-1 and TRBJ2-6; D is unclear. This CDR3 comprises 13 residues. Germline assignment: CDR1 SGHRS and CDR2 YFSETQ. With 1 base removed from V and 11 bases from J, the gap between germline ends came to 10 bases. In DNA, the CDR3 is TGCGCCAGCAGCTTGTTGGGTTATGACGTCCTGACTTTC. Residues: CASSLLGYDVLTF.

This clonotype was observed at least ten times. This rearrangement joins TRBV5-1 to TRBJ1-2; D call uncertain. Germline V lookup: CDR1 SGHRS, CDR2 YFSETQ. V was shortened by 2 bases and J by 1 base, with 6 bases between the two germline ends. The CDR3 contains 13 residues. The DNA of the CDR3 is TGCGCCAGCAGCTTCGGGGTTAACTATGGCTACACCTTC. Translation gives CASSFGVNYGYTF.

In its sample, this clonotype was seen a few times. V gene TRBV3-1 combines with J gene TRBJ2-7; D could derive from TRBD1 or TRBD2 (5 bases each). Germline CDR1 is LGHDT and CDR2 is YNNKEL (reference sequence). Trimming stripped 8 bases from V and 0 bases from J, with 14 bases between. There are 14 residues in the CDR3. The CDR3 region has the DNA TGTGCCAGCGGCCGGGACGATAACTCCTACGAGCAGTACTTC. Its protein product is CASGRDDNSYEQYF.

This chain connects TRBV18 to TRBJ1-4, with TRBD1 identical over 12 bases. Germline values: CDR1 KGHSH, CDR2 LQKENI. The CDR3 runs to 16 residues. V shed 0 bases and J 8 bases; nucleotides not matched to a gene: 4. The CDR3 nucleotides read TGTGCCAGCTCACCACCGTTTGGGACAGGGGGCGAAAAACTGTTTTTT. Translated: CASSPPFGTGGEKLFF.

There are many counts of this clonotype. V is TRBV7-2 and J is TRBJ1-5; D is possibly TRBD1 (6 bases). CDR1 and CDR2 from the germline V gene are SGHTA and FQGNSA. V was shortened by 1 base and J by 3 bases, with 10 bases between the two germline ends. CDR3 length equals 15 residues. CDR3 residues: CASSLGRQVNQPQHF. CDR3 DNA sequence: TGTGCCAGCAGCTTAGGGCGACAGGTCAATCAGCCCCAGCATTTT.

In its sample, this clonotype was seen a few times. This chain links TRBV21-1 with TRBJ2-3; the table's D call TRBD2 went unverified against the DNA. TRBV21-1 corresponds to a pseudogene. This CDR3 contains 16 residues. The CDR3, as DNA: TGTGCCAGCAGCAACGGGACTAGCGGGAGAACAGATACGCAGTATTTT. Translation gives CASSNGTSGRTDTQYF.

The V gene is TRBV12-3 or TRBV12-4, the J gene TRBJ2-1, with D possibly matching TRBD1 (6 bases). This CDR3 is built from 13 residues. Deletions cut 7 bases from V and 5 bases from J, with 12 bases between. This CDR3 reads CASMLRDNNEQFF. The CDR3 DNA follows: TGTGCCAGCATGCTCCGGGACAACAATGAGCAGTTCTTC.

V and J are TRBV5-1 and TRBJ1-2; 7 nucleotides match TRBD1. V was clipped by 4 bases and J by 8 bases; unmatched bases: 11. The CDR3 contains 14 residues. Germline CDR1 SGHRS, CDR2 YFSETQ. CDR3 loop: CASSVSTGFEGYTF. CDR3 bases: TGCGCCAGCAGCGTCTCGACAGGGTTCGAGGGCTACACCTTC.

This clonotype has only a few counts. The rearrangement joins TRBV27 to TRBJ1-2; 7 bases agree with TRBD1. Trimming cost V 6 bases and J 7 bases; bases outside gene matches: 8. The CDR3 sequence is 13 residues long. Per germline, CDR1 MNHEY and CDR2 SMNVEV (reference sequence). CDR3 DNA sequence: TGTGCCAGCAGCTTACAGGGGATGGGTGGCTACACCTTC. The encoded protein is CASSLQGMGGYTF.

The rearrangement joins TRBV20-1 to TRBJ1-5, with TRBD1 identical over 7 bases. V was clipped by 3 bases and J by 5 bases; unmatched bases: 4. CDR3 length: 13 residues. Germline V lookup: CDR1 DFQATT, CDR2 SNEGSKA (reference sequence). The DNA of the CDR3 is TGCAGTGCTAGTTGGCAGGGGGATCAGCCCCAGCATTTT. As protein: CSASWQGDQPQHF.

This clonotype has a count of ten or more. The chain has TRBV4-2 and TRBJ2-3, with D perhaps matching TRBD2 (6 bases). Germline assignment: CDR1 LGHNA and CDR2 YNFKEQ. The V end lost 0 bases, the J end lost 2 bases, and 15 bases lay between the germline ends. CDR3 length equals 17 residues. The chain's CDR3 is CASSQDGRTDYTDTQYF. Written as DNA, the CDR3 is TGTGCCAGCAGCCAAGATGGGAGGACGGACTACACAGATACGCAGTATTTT.

The table lists this clonotype with many counts. CDR3 protein: CASSTGQGNQPQHF. DNA for the CDR3: TGCGCCAGCAGCACAGGACAAGGCAATCAGCCCCAGCATTTT. This chain links TRBV5-1 with TRBJ1-5, with D maybe TRBD1 (5 bases). CDR1 is SGHRS, CDR2 YFSETQ, per germline. The V end was cut by 4 bases, the J end by 2 bases, with 10 bases between. CDR3 length: 14 amino acids.

The chain uses TRBV27 and TRBJ2-4, with 9 bases lining up with TRBD1. Germline V gene data show CDR1 as MNHEY and CDR2 as SMNVEV (reference sequence). The CDR3 is 14 amino acids. Germline trimming cut 3 bases from V and 3 bases from J; bases unmatched to any gene: 0. The CDR3 sequence is CASSLGQGKNIQYF. CDR3 DNA sequence: TGTGCCAGCAGTTTGGGACAGGGCAAAAACATTCAGTACTTC.

This clonotype occurred a few times. The chain has TRBV6-5 and TRBJ2-1, with unresolved D. Trimming removed 2 bases at V and 6 bases at J, with 11 bases between. This CDR3 region has 14 residues. Germline assignment: CDR1 MNHEY and CDR2 SVGAGI. CDR3 DNA sequence: TGTGCCAGCAGTTACGTGGGTTATGGCAATGAGCAGTTCTTC. Translation: CASSYVGYGNEQFF.

The V call is TRBV7-3, the J call TRBJ2-1, with 7 bases identical to TRBD2. The V and J ends lost 4 bases and 7 bases, in that order; junction bases with no gene match: 7. CDR3 size: 14 residues. Per the germline V gene, CDR1 is SGHTA and CDR2 is FQGTGA. Here the CDR3 DNA reads TGTGCCAGCAGCTCCAACGCGGGAGCAAATGAGCAGTTCTTC. It encodes CASSSNAGANEQFF.

This clonotype was recorded a few times. CDR3 loop: CASGWWGTPPSPLHF. The CDR3 nucleotides read TGTGCTAGTGGTTGGTGGGGGACTCCACCTTCACCCCTCCACTTT. The chain carries TRBV12-5 and TRBJ1-6; weak D call: TRBD1 (5 bases). Germline CDR1 LGHNT, CDR2 FRNRAP. V lost 4 bases and J 9 bases, leaving 16 bases between the germline ends. The CDR3 sequence is 15 residues long.

This clonotype was counted a few times. This chain links TRBV7-9 with TRBJ1-2; 7 nucleotides align to TRBD1. Germline CDR1 SEHNR, CDR2 FQNEAQ (reference sequence). V trimming: 7 bases; J trimming: 2 bases; junction bases outside the gene matches: 7. This CDR3 spans 14 amino acids. CDR3 loop: CASTSSGGNYGYTF. The DNA for the CDR3 is TGTGCCAGCACCTCCTCAGGGGGGAACTATGGCTACACCTTC.

This clonotype was detected ten times or more. The rearrangement joins TRBV20-1 to TRBJ2-7, with D tentatively TRBD1 (5 bases). V was trimmed by 6 bases and J by 6 bases, leaving 12 bases between them. The CDR3 sequence is 11 residues long. The V gene's germline CDR1 is DFQATT and CDR2 SNEGSKA (reference sequence). The CDR3 sequence: CSATTVIEQYF. In DNA form, the CDR3 reads TGCAGTGCCACGACAGTGATCGAGCAGTACTTC.